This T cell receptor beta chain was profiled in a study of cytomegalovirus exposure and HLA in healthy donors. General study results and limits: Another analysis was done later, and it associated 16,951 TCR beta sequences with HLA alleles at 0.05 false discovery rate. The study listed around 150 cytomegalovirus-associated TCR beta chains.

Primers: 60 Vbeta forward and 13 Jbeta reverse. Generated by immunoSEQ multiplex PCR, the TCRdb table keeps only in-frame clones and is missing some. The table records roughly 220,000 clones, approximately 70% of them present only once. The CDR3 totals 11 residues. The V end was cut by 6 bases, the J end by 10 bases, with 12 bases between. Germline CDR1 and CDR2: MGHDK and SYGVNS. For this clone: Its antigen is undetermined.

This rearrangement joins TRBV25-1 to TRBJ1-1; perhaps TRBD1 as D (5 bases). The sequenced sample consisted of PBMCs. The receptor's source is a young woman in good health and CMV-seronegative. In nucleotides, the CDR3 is TGTGCCAGCAGAATTGCGACAGTAGCTTTCTTT. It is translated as CASRIATVAFF.